The next 27 T cell receptor beta chains were all read from a single sample in a study of blood T cell repertoires in COVID-19. The table came from immunoSEQ multiplex PCR; TCRdb's copy has only in-frame clones and leaves some out. The sample holds 220,000 or so clones, around 91% seen once. Source material: PBMCs or T cells enriched from blood (not recorded which). These receptor sequences come from a man between 25 and 39 years old who had been exposed to COVID-19.

The rearrangement joins TRBV4-2 to TRBJ1-4; 8 bases agree with TRBD1. The CDR3 is 17 residues long. CDR1 LGHNA and CDR2 YNFKEQ come from the germline V gene. V lost 2 bases and J lost 8; bases outside the gene matches: 13. CDR3 DNA: TGTGCCAGCAGCCAAACCGTACAGGGGGAGTCGGAGGAAAAACTGTTTTTT. It encodes CASSQTVQGESEEKLFF.

The gene calls are TRBV14 and TRBJ2-7, with D possibly matching TRBD1 (6 bases). The V end lost 3 bases, the J end lost 4 bases, and 16 bases lay between the germline ends. CDR3 length: 15 amino acids. Germline CDR1 and CDR2: SGHDN and FVKESK. CDR3 residues: CASSHRSGARYEQYF. In DNA form, the CDR3 reads TGTGCCAGCAGCCATCGGTCAGGGGCGCGTTACGAGCAGTACTTC. Supplemented by reference TRBV14 and TRBJ2-7, the full variable domain reads EAGVTQFPSHSVIEKGQTVTLRCDPISGHDNLYWYRRVMGKEIKFLLHFVKESKQDESGMPNNRFLAERTGGTYSTLKVQPAELEDSGVYFCASSHRSGARYEQYFGPGTRLTVT.

This chain joins TRBV11-2 and TRBJ1-4; 11 nucleotides agree with TRBD1. Germline V gene sequence: CDR1 SGHAT, CDR2 FQNNGV. J lost 4 bases, V lost 5 bases, and 9 bases had no gene match. This CDR3 has 17 residues. CDR3 bases: TGTGCCAGCAGCCCCCAGGGACAGGGGGTAAATAATGAAAAACTGTTTTTT. Amino acid sequence: CASSPQGQGVNNEKLFF.

V gene TRBV7-8 combines with J gene TRBJ2-7, with a possible D match to TRBD2 (6 bases). V lost 5 bases and J 0 bases, leaving 17 bases between the germline ends. The CDR3 runs to 16 residues. CDR1 and CDR2 (germline): SGHVS, FQNEAQ. DNA for the CDR3: TGTGCCAGCAGCCCATTGGGACTCTATAGCTCCTACGAGCAGTACTTC. It is translated as CASSPLGLYSSYEQYF.

Note on this clone: The same CDR3 can be traced to other DNA sequences in this sample. The chain recombines TRBV6-1 with TRBJ2-1; D uncertain. V gave up 2 bases and J gave up 5 bases, with 7 bases separating them. The CDR3 sequence is 13 residues long. Per germline, CDR1 MNHNS and CDR2 SASEGT. The CDR3 region is CASSEFTNNEQFF. CDR3 coding DNA: TGTGCCAGCAGTGAATTCACAAACAATGAGCAGTTCTTC.

The sample holds one count of this clone. The rearrangement uses TRBV5-1 and TRBJ2-2; 8 nucleotides line up with TRBD2. The CDR3 has 16 residues. V lost 4 bases and J lost 4; bases outside the gene matches: 9. The germline V gene has CDR1 SGHRS and CDR2 YFSETQ. CDR3 loop: CASSPGAGAATGELFF. CDR3 DNA: TGCGCCAGCAGCCCCGGAGCGGGGGCCGCCACCGGGGAGCTGTTTTTT.

The count of this clone is one. The V and J genes are TRBV19 and TRBJ1-3; no definite D call. The CDR3 is 15 amino acids. Looked up from germline, CDR1 is LNHDA and CDR2 is SQIVND (reference sequence). V dropped 6 bases and J dropped 3 bases, with 15 bases sitting between them. The CDR3 nucleotides read TGTGCCAGTAGCCCCCAGGTTCTCCTTGGAAACACCATATATTTT. It encodes CASSPQVLLGNTIYF.

The CDR3 nucleotides are TGTGCCAGCAGCTTAGTTTGGGGAGGTCTGAGCAATCAGCCCCAGCATTTT. Translated: CASSLVWGGLSNQPQHF. The rearrangement joins TRBV7-2 to TRBJ1-5; D is ambiguous. The CDR3 covers 17 residues. Trimming cost V 1 base and J 1 base, with 14 bases left between them. CDR1 is SGHTA, CDR2 FQGNSA, per germline.

The chain couples TRBV11-1 to TRBJ1-1; 11 nucleotides agree with TRBD1. Trimming cost V 5 bases and J 7 bases; bases outside gene matches: 6. Per the germline V gene, CDR1 is SGHAT and CDR2 is FQDESV (reference sequence). The CDR3 length is 14 residues. The CDR3 DNA is TGTGCCAGCAGCAGGACAGGGGGCGCGTATGAAGCTTTCTTT. It codes for CASSRTGGAYEAFF. The complete variable domain, with remaining parts taken from reference TRBV11-1 and TRBJ1-1, reads EAEVAQSPRYKITEKSQAVAFWCDPISGHATLYWYRQILGQGPELLVQFQDESVVDDSQLPKDRFSAERLKGVDSTLKIQPAELGDSAMYLCASSRTGGAYEAFFGQGTRLTVV.

The chain is built from TRBV5-1 and TRBJ2-3, with TRBD2 identical over 7 bases. Trimming took 0 bases from V and 6 from J; bases not matched to a gene: 7. Germline assignment: CDR1 SGHRS and CDR2 YFSETQ. This CDR3 contains 15 residues. The chain's CDR3 is CASSLGLARVDTQYF. The CDR3 nucleotides read TGCGCCAGCAGCTTGGGACTAGCCCGGGTGGATACGCAGTATTTT.

The chain employs TRBV11-1 and TRBJ1-2; TRBD1 matches 7 bases. The CDR3 spans 13 residues. Germline-derived CDR1 and CDR2 are SGHAT and FQDESV (reference sequence). Trimming removed 5 bases from V and 4 bases from J; junction bases left unmatched: 4. CDR3 sequence reads: CASSLGQIYGYTF. The DNA for the CDR3 is TGTGCCAGCAGCCTGGGACAGATCTATGGCTACACCTTC.

J is TRBJ1-5 and V is TRBV6-5; 7 nucleotides match TRBD1. CDR1 is MNHEY and CDR2 is SVGAGI in the germline V gene. The CDR3 length is 15 residues. After removal of 7 bases from V and 6 bases from J, the junction contained 12 bases not matched to a gene. This CDR3 reads CASITKQGKVQPQHF. DNA of the CDR3: TGTGCCAGCATCACTAAACAGGGGAAGGTTCAGCCCCAGCATTTT.

The V and J genes are TRBV18 and TRBJ1-1; tentatively, D is TRBD1 (5 bases). Trimming took off 3 bases at V and 4 bases at J, with 12 bases between the two ends. The CDR3 consists of 14 residues. Germline CDR1 KGHSH, CDR2 LQKENI. DNA for the CDR3: TGTGCCAGCTCACCGTCGGGGGATGGCACTGAAGCTTTCTTT. This codes for CASSPSGDGTEAFF.

The chain combines TRBV13 with TRBJ2-1; D perhaps matches TRBD1 (6 bases). Germline lookup yields CDR1 PRHDT and CDR2 FYEKMQ (reference sequence). The CDR3 covers 13 residues. V was pared by 5 bases and J by 7 bases, with 12 bases between. As DNA, the CDR3 is TGTGCCAGCAGCGCCGGGACACCAAATGAGCAGTTCTTC. Amino acid sequence: CASSAGTPNEQFF.

The rearrangement uses TRBV2 and TRBJ1-6; D not certain. Germline V gene lookup returns CDR1 SNHLY and CDR2 FYNNEI. CDR3 length: 14 amino acids. Trimming cost V 4 bases and J 6 bases, with 10 bases left between them. The CDR3: CASSVLEFNSPLHF. The CDR3 bases are TGTGCCAGCAGTGTTCTGGAGTTTAATTCACCCCTCCACTTT.

The chain links TRBV5-5 to TRBJ1-3, with a weak D call TRBD1 (5 bases). Per germline, CDR1 SGHKS and CDR2 YYEKEE (reference sequence). There are 16 residues in the CDR3. Trimming took 4 bases from V and 0 from J, leaving 14 bases between them. This CDR3 is CASSPRDWSSGNTIYF. DNA for the CDR3: TGTGCCAGCAGCCCCCGGGACTGGAGCTCTGGAAACACCATATATTTT.

The count of this clone is one. At the DNA level, this CDR3 is encoded by other sequences in the same sample as well. The V gene is TRBV9, the J gene TRBJ1-3; TRBD1 matches at 8 bases. Germline CDR1 and CDR2: SGDLS and YYNGEE. The V gene end was trimmed by 5 bases and the J gene end by 0 bases; junction bases not matched to a gene: 1. The length of the CDR3 is 14 residues. The CDR3 coding sequence is TGTGCCAGCAGTGGACAGGGCTCTGGAAACACCATATATTTT. Its translation is CASSGQGSGNTIYF.

The V call is TRBV5-4, the J call TRBJ2-7; 8 bases line up with TRBD1. Germline lookup yields CDR1 SGHNT and CDR2 YYREEE (reference sequence). The CDR3 is made up of 15 amino acids. V shed 4 bases and J 3 bases; nucleotides not matched to a gene: 9. Here the CDR3 DNA reads TGTGCCAGCAGCCCCGCTCGGGGACAGGTCTACGAGCAGTACTTC. This sequence encodes CASSPARGQVYEQYF.

This chain connects TRBV7-2 to TRBJ1-2; TRBD1 agrees at 9 bases. The CDR3 loop spans 12 amino acids. The germline V gene encodes CDR1 SGHTA and CDR2 FQGNSA. Trimming took 5 bases from V and 11 from J; bases not matched to a gene: 6. In DNA, the CDR3 is TGTGCCAGCAGCATTGGGACAGGGAGTTACACCTTC. It translates to CASSIGTGSYTF.

This clone was detected only once. This chain links TRBV10-3 with TRBJ1-3, with 7 bases identical to TRBD1. Germline V gene data show CDR1 as ENHRY and CDR2 as SYGVKD. J gave up 2 bases and V 3 bases, and 4 bases lay outside the gene matches. CDR3 length equals 15 residues. CDR3 bases: TGTGCCATCAGTGAACCCAGGGGGACTGGAAACACCATATATTTT. Translation gives CAISEPRGTGNTIYF.

The J gene is TRBJ2-1, the V gene TRBV30; TRBD1 might be the D (5 bases). CDR3 length equals 14 residues. V was trimmed by 0 bases and J by 9 bases, leaving 15 bases between them. CDR1 is GTSNPN and CDR2 is SVGIG in the germline V gene (reference sequence). Written as DNA, the CDR3 is TGTGCCTGGAGTGTAAGCCAGGGATATGGTGAGCAGTTCTTC. Translating gives CAWSVSQGYGEQFF.

CDR3 sequence (DNA): TGCGCCAGCAGCTTCAGGGGAATGAACACTGAAGCTTTCTTT. Translating it yields CASSFRGMNTEAFF. The chain combines TRBV5-1 with TRBJ1-1, with D possibly being TRBD1 (6 bases). The CDR3 contains 14 residues. From germline, CDR1 is SGHRS and CDR2 YFSETQ. V lost 2 bases and J 0 bases, leaving 8 bases between the germline ends.

The chain couples TRBV7-2 to TRBJ2-2; a possible D gene is TRBD2 (6 bases). The germline CDR1 and CDR2 sequences are SGHTA and FQGNSA. The ends were cut back, 1 base at V and 5 bases at J, with 14 bases in the middle. This CDR3 has 16 amino acids. As DNA, the CDR3 is TGTGCCAGCAGCTTAGTCGGGGAGGTGAGAACCGGGGAGCTGTTTTTT. Protein sequence: CASSLVGEVRTGELFF.

This clone was recorded once. V gene TRBV7-9 combines with J gene TRBJ2-3; unclear D gene. Germline-derived CDR1 and CDR2 are SEHNR and FQNEAQ (reference sequence). Trimming took off 4 bases at V and 0 bases at J, with 8 bases between the two ends. This CDR3 is built from 14 residues. The CDR3 region has the DNA TGTGCCAGCAGCTCTTTGGCTAGCACAGATACGCAGTATTTT. The encoded protein is CASSSLASTDTQYF.

The chain has TRBV29-1 and TRBJ2-7; TRBD1 matches at 7 bases. V was pared by 7 bases and J by 6 bases, with 12 bases of the junction left unmatched. Germline-derived CDR1 and CDR2 are SQVTM and ANQGSEA. The CDR3 sequence is 13 residues long. The CDR3 here is CSAGLTGDGEQYF. CDR3 nucleotide sequence: TGCAGCGCGGGCTTAACAGGGGATGGCGAGCAGTACTTC.

The chain carries TRBV5-4 and TRBJ2-2; possibly TRBD2 for D (6 bases). The ends were cut back, 4 bases at V and 0 bases at J, with 13 bases in the middle. Germline V gives CDR1 SGHNT, CDR2 YYREEE (reference sequence). This CDR3 comprises 16 residues. As DNA, the CDR3 is TGTGCCAGCAGCCGGACGGGACTGACGAACACCGGGGAGCTGTTTTTT. This gives the protein CASSRTGLTNTGELFF.

The chain combines TRBV6-4 with TRBJ1-1; possible D gene TRBD1, 5 bases. The CDR3 covers 12 residues. Between the trimmed V and J ends, which lost 0 bases and 11 bases, there was a span of 10 bases. CDR1 is MRHNA and CDR2 is SNTAGT in the germline V gene. The chain's CDR3 is CASSDSQGRAFF. The CDR3 DNA reads as TGTGCCAGCAGTGACTCCCAGGGTCGGGCTTTCTTT.